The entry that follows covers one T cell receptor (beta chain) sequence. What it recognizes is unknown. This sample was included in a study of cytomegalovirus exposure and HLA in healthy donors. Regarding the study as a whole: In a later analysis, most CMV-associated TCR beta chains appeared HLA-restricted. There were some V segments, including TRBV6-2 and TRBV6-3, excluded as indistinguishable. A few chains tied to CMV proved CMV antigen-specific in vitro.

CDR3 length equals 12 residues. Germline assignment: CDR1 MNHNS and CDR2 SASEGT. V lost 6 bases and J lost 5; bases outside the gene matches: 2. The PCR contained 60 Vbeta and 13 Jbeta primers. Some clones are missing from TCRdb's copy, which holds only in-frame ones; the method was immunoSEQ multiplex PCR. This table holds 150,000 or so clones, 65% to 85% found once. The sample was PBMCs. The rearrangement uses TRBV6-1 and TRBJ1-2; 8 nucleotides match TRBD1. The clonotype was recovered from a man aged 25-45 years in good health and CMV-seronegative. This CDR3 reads CASSRDRYGYTF. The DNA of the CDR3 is TGTGCCAGCAGCCGGGACAGGTATGGCTACACCTTC.